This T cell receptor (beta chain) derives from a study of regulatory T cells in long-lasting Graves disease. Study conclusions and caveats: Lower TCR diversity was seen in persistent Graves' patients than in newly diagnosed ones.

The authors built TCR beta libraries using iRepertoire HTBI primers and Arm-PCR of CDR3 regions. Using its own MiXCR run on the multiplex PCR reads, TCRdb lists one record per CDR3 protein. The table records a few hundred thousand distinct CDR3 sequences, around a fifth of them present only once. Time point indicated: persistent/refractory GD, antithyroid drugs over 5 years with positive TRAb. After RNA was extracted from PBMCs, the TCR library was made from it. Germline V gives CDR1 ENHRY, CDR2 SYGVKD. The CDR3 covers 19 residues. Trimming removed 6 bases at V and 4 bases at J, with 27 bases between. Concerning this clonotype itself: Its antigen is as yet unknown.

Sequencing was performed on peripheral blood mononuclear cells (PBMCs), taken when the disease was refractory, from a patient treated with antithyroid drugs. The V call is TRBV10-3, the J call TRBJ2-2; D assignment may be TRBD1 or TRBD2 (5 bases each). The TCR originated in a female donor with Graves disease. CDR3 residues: CAISSSFGAHLGGTGELFF. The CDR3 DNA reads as TGTGCCATCAGCTCGAGTTTCGGGGCTCATTTAGGTGGCACCGGGGAGCTGTTTTTT.